Reported below is one T cell receptor beta chain. RNA was extracted with the RNeasy kit, and a quantity of roughly 0.5 to 1 ug was reverse transcribed using random hexamers. Across 54 Vbeta and 13 Jbeta, immunoSEQ multiplex PCR amplified TCR beta CDR3. One entry per CDR3 protein, called by TCRdb with MiXCR from the immunoSEQ multiplex PCR reads. This sample has approximately 300,000 distinct CDR3 sequences; about 82% occur once, and the top ten carry 0.21%. This record comes from a study of CD8 T cells in Susac syndrome. CD8+ and CD4+ T cells taken from blood had their TCR beta sequenced. Isolation of CD8+ and CD4+ T cells was performed negatively, whereas enrichment of TEMRA cells was done by FACS. This CDR3 spans 15 amino acids. Germline lookup yields CDR1 LNHNV and CDR2 YYDKDF (reference sequence). V was clipped by 3 bases and J by 5 bases; unmatched bases: 9.

V and J are TRBV15 and TRBJ1-1, with 7 bases lining up with TRBD1. This TCR derives from a human donor with multiple sclerosis. Material for sequencing was CD8+ T cells from PBMCs. The CDR3 nucleotides are TGTGCCACCAGCAGGACGGCCGCAGGGGGGACTGAAGCTTTCTTT. This gives the protein CATSRTAAGGTEAFF.